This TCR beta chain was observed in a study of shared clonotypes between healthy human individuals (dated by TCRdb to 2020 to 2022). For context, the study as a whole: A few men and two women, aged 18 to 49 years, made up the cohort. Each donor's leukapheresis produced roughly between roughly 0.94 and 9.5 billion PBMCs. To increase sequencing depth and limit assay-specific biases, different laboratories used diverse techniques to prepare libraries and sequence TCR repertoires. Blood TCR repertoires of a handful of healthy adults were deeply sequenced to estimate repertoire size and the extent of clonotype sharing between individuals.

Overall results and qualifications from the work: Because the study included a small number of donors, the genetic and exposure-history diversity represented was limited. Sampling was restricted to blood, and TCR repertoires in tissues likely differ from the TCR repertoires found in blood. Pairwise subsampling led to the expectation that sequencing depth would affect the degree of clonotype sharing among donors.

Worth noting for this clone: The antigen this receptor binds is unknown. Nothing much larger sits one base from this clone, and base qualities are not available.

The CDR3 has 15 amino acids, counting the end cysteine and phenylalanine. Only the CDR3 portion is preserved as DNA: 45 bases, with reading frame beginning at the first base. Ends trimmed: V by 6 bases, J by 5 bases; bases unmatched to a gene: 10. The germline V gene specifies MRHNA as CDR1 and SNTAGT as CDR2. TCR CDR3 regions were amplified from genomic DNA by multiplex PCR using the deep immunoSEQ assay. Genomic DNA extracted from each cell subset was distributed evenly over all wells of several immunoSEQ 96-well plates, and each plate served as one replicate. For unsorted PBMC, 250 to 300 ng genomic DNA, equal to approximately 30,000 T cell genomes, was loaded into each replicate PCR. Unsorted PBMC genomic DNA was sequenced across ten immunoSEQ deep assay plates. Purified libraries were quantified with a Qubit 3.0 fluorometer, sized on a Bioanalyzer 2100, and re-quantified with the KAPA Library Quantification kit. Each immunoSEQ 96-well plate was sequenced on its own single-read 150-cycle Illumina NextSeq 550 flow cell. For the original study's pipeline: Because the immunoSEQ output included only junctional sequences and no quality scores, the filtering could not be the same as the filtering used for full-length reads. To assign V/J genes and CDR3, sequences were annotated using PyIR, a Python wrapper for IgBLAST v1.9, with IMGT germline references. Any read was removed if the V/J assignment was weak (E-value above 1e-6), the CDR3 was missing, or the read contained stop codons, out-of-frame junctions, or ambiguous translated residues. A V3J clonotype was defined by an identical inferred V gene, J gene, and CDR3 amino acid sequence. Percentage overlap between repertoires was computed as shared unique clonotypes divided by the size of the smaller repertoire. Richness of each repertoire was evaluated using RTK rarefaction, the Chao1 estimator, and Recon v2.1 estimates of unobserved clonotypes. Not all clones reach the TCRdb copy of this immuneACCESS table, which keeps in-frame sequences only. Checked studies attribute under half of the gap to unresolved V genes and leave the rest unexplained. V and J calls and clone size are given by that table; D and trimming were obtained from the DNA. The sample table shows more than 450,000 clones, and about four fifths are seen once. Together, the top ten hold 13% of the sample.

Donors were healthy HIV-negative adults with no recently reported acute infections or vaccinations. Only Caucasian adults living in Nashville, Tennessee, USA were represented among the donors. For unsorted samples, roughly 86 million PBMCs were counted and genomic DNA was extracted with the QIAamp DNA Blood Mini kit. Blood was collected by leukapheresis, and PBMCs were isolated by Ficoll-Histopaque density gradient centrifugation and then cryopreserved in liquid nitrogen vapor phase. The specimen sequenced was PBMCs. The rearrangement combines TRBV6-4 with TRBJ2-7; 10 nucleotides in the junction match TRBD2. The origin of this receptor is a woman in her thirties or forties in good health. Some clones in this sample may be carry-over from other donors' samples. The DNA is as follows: TGTGCCAGCAGCGAACAACTAGCGGGGTTTGACGAGCAGTACTTC. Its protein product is CASSEQLAGFDEQYF.